This TCR beta chain was captured in a study of T cell changes during pregnancy in multiple sclerosis. Some clones are missing from TCRdb's copy, which holds only in-frame ones; the method was immunoSEQ multiplex PCR. The table shows roughly 20,000 clones, with approximately 86% occurring only once. Germline loops: CDR1 SEHNR, CDR2 FQNEAQ (reference sequence). The CDR3 runs 12 residues. Trimming took 11 bases from V and 0 from J, leaving 10 bases between them. The chain carries TRBV7-9 and TRBJ1-1; weak D call: TRBD1 (6 bases). The starting material was CD8+ T cells from peripheral blood mononuclear cells, obtained after pregnancy. The TCR originated in a female donor in good health, enrolled as a control in a pregnancy study. For the CDR3, the DNA is TGTGCCGGAAGGACAGTGAACACTGAAGCTTTCTTT. Residues: CAGRTVNTEAFF.